The 5 T cell receptor beta chains below were found in one sample sequenced in a study of B cell selection in AIRE deficiency. Sorting defined conventional CD4 T cells as CD4+CD127+. The data were produced by immunoSEQ multiplex PCR, yet TCRdb's version contains in-frame clones alone and is incomplete. The profile shows about 24,000 clones, around 96% of them singletons. Material: CD4+CD127+ conventional T cells sorted from PBMCs. The receptors shown here come from a human donor in good health.

V usage is TRBV27 and J usage is TRBJ1-1; TRBD1 agrees at 7 bases. V lost 6 bases, J lost 0 bases, and 4 bases stayed unmatched. Germline assignment: CDR1 MNHEY and CDR2 SMNVEV (reference sequence). The length of the CDR3 is 14 residues. The CDR3 DNA reads as TGTGCCAGCAGGGGACAGCAACTGAACACTGAAGCTTTCTTT. This encodes CASRGQQLNTEAFF.

The V gene is TRBV29-1, the J gene TRBJ1-1; D not certain. The germline V and J ends were trimmed by 1 base and 6 bases, with 9 bases remaining between them. This CDR3 region has 12 residues. From germline, CDR1 is SQVTM and CDR2 ANQGSEA. The DNA of the CDR3 is TGCAGCGTTGAAGGTAATTTCGCTGAAGCTTTCTTT. This sequence encodes CSVEGNFAEAFF.

This chain uses TRBV7-8 with TRBJ1-4; D gene unclear. The CDR3 is 13 residues long. Deletions cut 5 bases from V and 4 bases from J, with 8 bases between. CDR1 and CDR2 from the germline V gene are SGHVS and FQNEAQ. The CDR3 reads CASSLGRNEKLFF. CDR3 DNA: TGTGCCAGCAGCCTCGGACGTAATGAAAAACTGTTTTTT.

This chain joins TRBV5-1 and TRBJ2-7; D possibly uses TRBD1 or TRBD2 (6 bases each). This CDR3 is 16 amino acids long. The germline V gene encodes CDR1 SGHRS and CDR2 YFSETQ. V was cut by 0 bases and J by 3 bases, with 16 bases left in between. This CDR3 reads CASSLAPRGQDYEQYF. In DNA form, the CDR3 reads TGCGCCAGCAGCTTGGCCCCTCGGGGGCAAGACTACGAGCAGTACTTC. Variable domain in full (rest from reference TRBV5-1 and TRBJ2-7): KAGVTQTPRYLIKTRGQQVTLSCSPISGHRSVSWYQQTPGQGLQFLFEYFSETQRNKGNFPGRFSGRQFSNSRSEMNVSTLELGDSALYLCASSLAPRGQDYEQYFGPGTRLTVT.

The rearrangement joins TRBV6-5 to TRBJ1-6, with 8 bases that match TRBD1. Trimming cost V 7 bases and J 5 bases; bases outside gene matches: 7. This CDR3 region has 15 residues. CDR1 and CDR2 from the germline V gene are MNHEY and SVGAGI. The CDR3 is CASTRGPDHNSPLHF. In nucleotides, the CDR3 is TGTGCCAGCACCAGGGGGCCAGATCATAATTCACCCCTCCACTTT.